The following is a T cell receptor (beta chain) sequence with its context. Its antigen is currently unknown. The data originate from a study of cytomegalovirus exposure and HLA in healthy donors. 13 Jbeta primers and 60 Vbeta primers were used for the PCR. Libraries were prepared by immunoSEQ multiplex PCR; TCRdb keeps only in-frame clonotypes and omits some of them. The repertoire has about 230,000 clones, 82% of them found once; the top ten carry about 0.58%. While unrecorded immune exposures were likely, the donors were nominally healthy when sampled. Broader study findings: Sequencing had likely introduced a cluster of highly shared sequence variants as an artifact. Presence/absence analysis assumed near-uniform sequencing depth across donors.

Unmatched junction bases numbered 2, after V lost 0 bases and J lost 1 base. The CDR3 runs to 15 residues. CDR1 GTSNPN and CDR2 SVGIG come from the germline V gene (reference sequence). Sequencing input: PBMCs. This TCR came from a woman aged 40 to 50 in good health and CMV-seronegative. V is TRBV30 and J is TRBJ2-3; 9 bases are shared with TRBD2. CDR3 nucleotides: TGTGCCTGGAGTGTACAGCGGGGGGGCACAGATACGCAGTATTTT. This encodes CAWSVQRGGTDTQYF. The entire variable domain, with the rest obtained from reference TRBV30 and TRBJ2-3, is as follows: SQTIHQWPATLVQPVGSPLSLECTVEGTSNPNLYWYRQAAGRGLQLLFYSVGIGQISSEVPQNLSASRPQDRQFILSSKKLLLSDSGFYLCAWSVQRGGTDTQYFGPGTRLTVL.